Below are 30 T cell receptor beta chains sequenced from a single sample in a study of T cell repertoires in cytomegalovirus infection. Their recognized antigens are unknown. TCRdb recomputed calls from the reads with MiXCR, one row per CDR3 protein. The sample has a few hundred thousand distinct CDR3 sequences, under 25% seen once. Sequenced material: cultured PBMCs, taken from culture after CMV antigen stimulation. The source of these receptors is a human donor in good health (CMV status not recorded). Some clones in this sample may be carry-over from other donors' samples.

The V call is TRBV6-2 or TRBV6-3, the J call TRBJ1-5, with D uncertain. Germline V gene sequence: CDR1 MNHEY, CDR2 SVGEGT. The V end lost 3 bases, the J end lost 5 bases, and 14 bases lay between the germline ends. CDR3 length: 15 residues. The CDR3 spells CASSYGWGGYQPQHF. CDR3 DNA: TGTGCCAGCAGTTATGGATGGGGAGGTTATCAGCCCCAGCATTTT.

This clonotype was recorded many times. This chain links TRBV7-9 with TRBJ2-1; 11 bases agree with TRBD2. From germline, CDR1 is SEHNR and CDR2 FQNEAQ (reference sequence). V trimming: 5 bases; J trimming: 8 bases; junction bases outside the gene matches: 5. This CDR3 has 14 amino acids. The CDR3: CASSLLAGVDEQFF. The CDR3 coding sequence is TGTGCCAGCAGCCTACTAGCGGGAGTGGATGAGCAGTTCTTC.

The DNA of the CDR3 is TGTGCCAGCAGTTCGACAGGGAGAAAAGATACGCAGTATTTT. Protein: CASSSTGRKDTQYF. The chain recombines TRBV12-3 or TRBV12-4 with TRBJ2-3, with 7 bases matching TRBD1. Trimming at V came to 4 bases and at J to 5 bases, leaving 6 bases not matched to a gene. The CDR3 covers 14 residues.

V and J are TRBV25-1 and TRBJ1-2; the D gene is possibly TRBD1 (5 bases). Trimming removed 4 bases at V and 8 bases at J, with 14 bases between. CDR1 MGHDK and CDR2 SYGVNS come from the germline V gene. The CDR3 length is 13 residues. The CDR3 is CASSAGELSGYTF. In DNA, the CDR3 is TGTGCCAGCAGTGCGGGGGAACTGAGCGGCTACACCTTC.

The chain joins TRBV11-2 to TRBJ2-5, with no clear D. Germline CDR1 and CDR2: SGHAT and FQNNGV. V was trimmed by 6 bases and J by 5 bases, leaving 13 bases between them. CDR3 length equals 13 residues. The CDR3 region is CASSNGRFETQYF. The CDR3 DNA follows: TGTGCCAGCAGTAATGGGCGATTTGAGACCCAGTACTTC.

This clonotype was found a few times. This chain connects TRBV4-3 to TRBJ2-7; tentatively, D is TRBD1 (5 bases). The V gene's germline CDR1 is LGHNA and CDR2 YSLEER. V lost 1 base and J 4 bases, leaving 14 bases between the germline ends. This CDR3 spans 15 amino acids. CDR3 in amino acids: CASSQGTTEGYEQYF. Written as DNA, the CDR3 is TGCGCCAGCAGCCAAGGTACGACAGAAGGATACGAGCAGTACTTC.

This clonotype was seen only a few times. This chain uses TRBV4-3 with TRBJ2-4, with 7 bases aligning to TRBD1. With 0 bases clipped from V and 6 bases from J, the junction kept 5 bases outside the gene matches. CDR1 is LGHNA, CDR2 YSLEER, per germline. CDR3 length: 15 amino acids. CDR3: CASSQDWGTANIQYF. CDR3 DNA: TGCGCCAGCAGCCAAGATTGGGGGACAGCAAACATTCAGTACTTC.

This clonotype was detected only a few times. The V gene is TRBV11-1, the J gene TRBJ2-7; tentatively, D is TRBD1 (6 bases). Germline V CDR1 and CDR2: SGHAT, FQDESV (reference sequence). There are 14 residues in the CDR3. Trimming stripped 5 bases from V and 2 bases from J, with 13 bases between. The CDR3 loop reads CASSDRQVTYEQYF. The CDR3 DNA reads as TGTGCCAGCAGCGATAGACAGGTAACCTACGAGCAGTACTTC.

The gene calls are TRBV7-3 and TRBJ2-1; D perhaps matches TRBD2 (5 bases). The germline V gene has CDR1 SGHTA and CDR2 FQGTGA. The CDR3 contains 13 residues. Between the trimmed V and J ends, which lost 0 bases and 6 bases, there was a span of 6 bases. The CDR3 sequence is CASSLTGVNEQFF. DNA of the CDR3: TGTGCCAGCAGCTTAACGGGAGTCAATGAGCAGTTCTTC.

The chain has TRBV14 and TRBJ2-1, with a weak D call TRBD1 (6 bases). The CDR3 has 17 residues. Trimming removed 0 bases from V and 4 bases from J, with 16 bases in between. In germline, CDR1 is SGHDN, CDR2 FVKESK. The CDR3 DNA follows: TGTGCCAGCAGCCAAGATCTTGGCAGGGGTGCTTACAATGAGCAGTTCTTC. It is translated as CASSQDLGRGAYNEQFF.

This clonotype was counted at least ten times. The CDR3 nucleotides are TGTGCTAGTGGTTTGAGGGAAGAGACCCAGTACTTC. Residues: CASGLREETQYF. This chain joins TRBV12-5 and TRBJ2-5; D call uncertain. Germline loops: CDR1 LGHNT, CDR2 FRNRAP. The V end lost 2 bases, the J end lost 3 bases, and 4 bases lay between the germline ends. The CDR3 is 12 residues long.

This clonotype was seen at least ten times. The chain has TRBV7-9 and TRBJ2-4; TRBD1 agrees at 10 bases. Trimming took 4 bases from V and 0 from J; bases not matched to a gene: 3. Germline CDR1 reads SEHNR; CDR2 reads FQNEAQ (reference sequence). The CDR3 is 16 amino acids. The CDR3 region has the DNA TGTGCCAGCAGCTCCGACAGGGGGCTAGCCAAAAACATTCAGTACTTC. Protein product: CASSSDRGLAKNIQYF.

CDR3 DNA sequence: TGTGCCAGCAGCTTAAGTGGCGGGACCACCTCCTACAATGAGCAGTTCTTC. Translation: CASSLSGGTTSYNEQFF. The chain combines TRBV7-8 with TRBJ2-1, with D perhaps TRBD2 (6 bases). The CDR3 is 17 amino acids. Germline CDR1 SGHVS, CDR2 FQNEAQ. Deletions cut 2 bases from V and 0 bases from J, with 14 bases between.

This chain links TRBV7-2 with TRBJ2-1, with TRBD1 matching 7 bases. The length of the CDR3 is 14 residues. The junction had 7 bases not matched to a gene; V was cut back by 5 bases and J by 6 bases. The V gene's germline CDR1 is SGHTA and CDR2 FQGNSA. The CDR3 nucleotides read TGTGCCAGCAGCGAGGACAGGCGATTCAATGAGCAGTTCTTC. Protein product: CASSEDRRFNEQFF.

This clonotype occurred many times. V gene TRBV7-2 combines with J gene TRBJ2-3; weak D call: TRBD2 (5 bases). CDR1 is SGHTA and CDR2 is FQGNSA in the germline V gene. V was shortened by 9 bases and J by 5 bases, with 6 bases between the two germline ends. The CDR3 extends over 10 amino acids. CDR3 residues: CARGGDTQYF. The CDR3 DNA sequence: TGTGCCAGAGGAGGAGATACGCAGTATTTT.

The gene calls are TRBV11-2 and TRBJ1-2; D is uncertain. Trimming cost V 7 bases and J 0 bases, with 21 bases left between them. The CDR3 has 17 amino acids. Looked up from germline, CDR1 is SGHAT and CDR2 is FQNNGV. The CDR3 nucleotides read TGTGCCAGCACTTCCTTAAGGCGCGCAGAAGCTAACTATGGCTACACCTTC. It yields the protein CASTSLRRAEANYGYTF.

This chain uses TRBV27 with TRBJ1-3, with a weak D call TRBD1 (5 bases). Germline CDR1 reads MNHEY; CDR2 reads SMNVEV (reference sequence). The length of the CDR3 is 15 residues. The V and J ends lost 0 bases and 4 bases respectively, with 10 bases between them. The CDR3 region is CASSLSGRAGNTIYF. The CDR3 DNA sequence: TGTGCCAGCAGTTTATCGGGCAGGGCAGGAAACACCATATATTTT.

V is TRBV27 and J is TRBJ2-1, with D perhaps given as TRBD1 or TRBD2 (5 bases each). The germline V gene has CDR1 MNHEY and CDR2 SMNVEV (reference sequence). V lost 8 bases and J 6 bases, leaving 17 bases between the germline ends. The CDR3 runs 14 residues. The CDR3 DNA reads TGTGCCAGCCACGGGGCCTCACAATTCAATGAGCAGTTCTTC. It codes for CASHGASQFNEQFF.

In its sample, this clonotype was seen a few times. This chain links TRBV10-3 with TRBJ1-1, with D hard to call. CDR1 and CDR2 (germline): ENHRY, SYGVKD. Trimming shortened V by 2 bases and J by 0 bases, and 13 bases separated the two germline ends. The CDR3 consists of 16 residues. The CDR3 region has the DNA TGTGCCATCAGTGAGCGCCTAGCTGTTATGAACACTGAAGCTTTCTTT. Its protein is CAISERLAVMNTEAFF.

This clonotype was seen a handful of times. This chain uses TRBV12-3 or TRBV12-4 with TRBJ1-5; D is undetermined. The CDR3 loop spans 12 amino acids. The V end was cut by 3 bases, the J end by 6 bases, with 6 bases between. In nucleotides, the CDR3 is TGTGCCAGCAGTTTCGTAGGTCAGCCCCAGCATTTT. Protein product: CASSFVGQPQHF.

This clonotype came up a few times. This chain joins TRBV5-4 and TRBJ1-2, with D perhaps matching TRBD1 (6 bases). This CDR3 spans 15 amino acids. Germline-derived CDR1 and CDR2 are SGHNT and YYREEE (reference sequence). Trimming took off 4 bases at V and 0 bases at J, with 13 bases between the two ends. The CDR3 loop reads CASSGRGGSNYGYTF. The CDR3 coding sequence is TGTGCCAGCAGCGGCCGAGGGGGATCTAACTATGGCTACACCTTC. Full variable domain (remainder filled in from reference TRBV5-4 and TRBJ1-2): ETGVTQSPTHLIKTRGQQVTLRCSSQSGHNTVSWYQQALGQGPQFIFQYYREEENGRGNFPPRFSGLQFPNYSSELNVNALELDDSALYLCASSGRGGSNYGYTFGSGTRLTVV.

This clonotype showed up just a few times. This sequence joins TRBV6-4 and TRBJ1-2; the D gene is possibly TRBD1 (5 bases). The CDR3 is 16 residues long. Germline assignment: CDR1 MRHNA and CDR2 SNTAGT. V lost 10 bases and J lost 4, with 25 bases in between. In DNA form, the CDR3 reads TGTGCCACCACTCTCTCAGGGCCCAACGAGGGCTATGGCTACACCTTC. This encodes CATTLSGPNEGYGYTF.

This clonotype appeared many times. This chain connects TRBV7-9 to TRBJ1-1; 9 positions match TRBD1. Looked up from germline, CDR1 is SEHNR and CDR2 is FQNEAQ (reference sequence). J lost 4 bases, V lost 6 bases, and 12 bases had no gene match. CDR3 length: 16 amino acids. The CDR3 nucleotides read TGTGCCAGCAGAACGATCGCACAGGGGGCGATCACTGAAGCTTTCTTT. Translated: CASRTIAQGAITEAFF.

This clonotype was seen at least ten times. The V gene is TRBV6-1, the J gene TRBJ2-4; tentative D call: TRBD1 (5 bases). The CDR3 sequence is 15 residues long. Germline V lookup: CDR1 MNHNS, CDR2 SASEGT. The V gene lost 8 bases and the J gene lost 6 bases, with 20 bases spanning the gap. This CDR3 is CASLPGPPRGNIQYF. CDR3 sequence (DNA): TGTGCCAGCCTCCCCGGCCCCCCTAGGGGAAACATTCAGTACTTC.

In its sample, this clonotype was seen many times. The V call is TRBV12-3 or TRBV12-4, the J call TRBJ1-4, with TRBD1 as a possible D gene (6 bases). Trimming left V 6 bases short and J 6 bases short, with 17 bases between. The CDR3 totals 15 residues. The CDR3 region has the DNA TGTGCCAGCAGGGCCACAGGGTTGGGGGATGAAAAACTGTTTTTT. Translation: CASRATGLGDEKLFF.

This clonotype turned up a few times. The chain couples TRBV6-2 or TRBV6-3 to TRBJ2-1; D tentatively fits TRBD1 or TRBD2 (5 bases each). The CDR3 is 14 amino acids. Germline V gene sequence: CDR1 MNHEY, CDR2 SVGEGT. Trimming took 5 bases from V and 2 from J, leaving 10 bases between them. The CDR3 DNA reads TGTGCCAGCAGTATGGGGGACGCCTACAATGAGCAGTTCTTC. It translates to CASSMGDAYNEQFF.

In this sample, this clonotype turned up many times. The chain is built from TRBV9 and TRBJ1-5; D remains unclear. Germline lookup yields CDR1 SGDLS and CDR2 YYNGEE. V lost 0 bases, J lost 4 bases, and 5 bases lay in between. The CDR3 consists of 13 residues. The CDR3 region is CASSVEVNQPQHF. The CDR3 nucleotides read TGTGCCAGCAGCGTAGAAGTTAATCAGCCCCAGCATTTT.

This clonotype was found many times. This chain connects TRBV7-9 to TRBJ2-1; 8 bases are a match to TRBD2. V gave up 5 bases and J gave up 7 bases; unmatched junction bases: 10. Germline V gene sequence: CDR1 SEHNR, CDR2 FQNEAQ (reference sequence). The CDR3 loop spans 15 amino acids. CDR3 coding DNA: TGTGCCAGCAGCCCTGGGGCGGGAGGATCTAATGAGCAGTTCTTC. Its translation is CASSPGAGGSNEQFF. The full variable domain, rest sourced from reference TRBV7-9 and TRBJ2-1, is DTGVSQNPRHKITKRGQNVTFRCDPISEHNRLYWYRQTLGQGPEFLTYFQNEAQLEKSRLLSDRFSAERPKGSFSTLEIQRTEQGDSAMYLCASSPGAGGSNEQFFGPGTRLTVL.

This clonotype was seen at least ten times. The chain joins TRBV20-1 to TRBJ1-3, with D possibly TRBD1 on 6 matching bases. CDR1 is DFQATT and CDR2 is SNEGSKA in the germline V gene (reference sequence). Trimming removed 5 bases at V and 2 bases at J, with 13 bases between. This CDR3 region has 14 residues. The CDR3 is CSALQGSAGNTIYF. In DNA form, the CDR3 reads TGCAGTGCTCTACAGGGCTCGGCTGGAAACACCATATATTTT.

CDR3 sequence: CASSARVGDTEAFF. The CDR3 nucleotides are TGTGCCAGCAGCGCCAGGGTAGGGGACACTGAAGCTTTCTTT. This rearrangement joins TRBV27 to TRBJ1-1; D is perhaps TRBD1 (5 bases). V lost 6 bases and J 3 bases, leaving 14 bases between the germline ends. From germline, CDR1 is MNHEY and CDR2 SMNVEV (reference sequence). The CDR3 loop spans 14 amino acids.